The rows below give T cell receptor beta chains drawn from one sample of a study of CD4 T cells in relation to SARS-CoV-2 and coronaviruses. The assay was immunoSEQ multiplex PCR, and TCRdb's table has in-frame clones only and misses some. This table has about 41,000 clones, approximately 87% appearing once. These TCRs' antigens remain unknown. Sequencing used naive CD4+ T cells from PBMCs, cultured in vitro. The receptors derive from an adult with COVID-19. The CDR3 runs from the conserved cysteine through the conserved F or W. D genes are given only for firm matches. Not all rows give a size; the values are once, few, many and, for expanded clones, a class.

V gene: TRBV19; clone size: .; J gene: TRBJ2-7; D gene: .; CDR3 protein: CASSPGGGTYEQYF; CDR3 DNA: TGTGCCAGTAGTCCGGGGGGCGGTACCTACGAGCAGTACTTC
V gene: TRBV6-1; clone size: .; J gene: TRBJ2-7; D gene: TRBD2; CDR3 protein: CASSEGLAGRSSYEQYF; CDR3 DNA: TGTGCCAGCAGTGAAGGACTAGCGGGACGCTCCTCCTACGAGCAGTACTTC
V gene: TRBV24-1; clone size: .; J gene: TRBJ1-5; D gene: TRBD1; CDR3 protein: CATSDPGTDNQPQHF; CDR3 DNA: TGTGCCACCAGTGATCCCGGGACAGACAATCAGCCCCAGCATTTT
V gene: TRBV7-6; clone size: .; J gene: TRBJ1-5; D gene: .; CDR3 protein: CASSLGVWSSNQPQHF; CDR3 DNA: TGTGCCAGCAGCTTAGGGGTCTGGTCTAGCAATCAGCCCCAGCATTTT
V gene: TRBV6-2/TRBV6-3; clone size: .; J gene: TRBJ2-5; D gene: TRBD2; CDR3 protein: CASSYSGLAGRYQETQYF; CDR3 DNA: TGTGCCAGCAGTTATTCGGGACTAGCGGGAAGATACCAAGAGACCCAGTACTTC
V gene: TRBV6-5; clone size: .; J gene: TRBJ1-1; D gene: .; CDR3 protein: CASTRLWNTEAFF; CDR3 DNA: TGTGCCAGCACCAGACTTTGGAACACTGAAGCTTTCTTT
V gene: TRBV2; clone size: .; J gene: TRBJ1-1; D gene: .; CDR3 protein: CASMYRRTEAFF; CDR3 DNA: TGTGCCAGCATGTACAGACGGACTGAAGCTTTCTTT
V gene: TRBV11-2; clone size: .; J gene: TRBJ1-1; D gene: .; CDR3 protein: CASSLNRNTEAFF; CDR3 DNA: TGTGCCAGCAGCTTAAACCGTAACACTGAAGCTTTCTTT
V gene: TRBV9; clone size: .; J gene: TRBJ2-4; D gene: .; CDR3 protein: CASSALNKENIQYF; CDR3 DNA: TGTGCCAGCAGCGCTCTGAACAAAGAAAACATTCAGTACTTC
V gene: TRBV5-4; clone size: .; J gene: TRBJ2-1; D gene: TRBD2; CDR3 protein: CASSSATSGHNEQFF; CDR3 DNA: TGTGCCAGCAGCTCGGCTACTAGCGGCCACAATGAGCAGTTCTTC
V gene: TRBV27; clone size: .; J gene: TRBJ2-3; D gene: TRBD1; CDR3 protein: CASRFRRGQSGTDTQYF; CDR3 DNA: TGTGCCAGCAGATTTCGCAGGGGGCAATCAGGCACAGATACGCAGTATTTT
V gene: TRBV18; clone size: .; J gene: TRBJ2-1; D gene: .; CDR3 protein: CASSPLRINEQFF; CDR3 DNA: TGTGCCAGCTCACCCCTTCGGATCAATGAGCAGTTCTTC
V gene: TRBV10-3; clone size: .; J gene: TRBJ1-6; D gene: TRBD1; CDR3 protein: CAISEGTGEAPLHF; CDR3 DNA: TGTGCCATCAGTGAGGGGACAGGGGAGGCACCCCTCCACTTT
V gene: TRBV9; clone size: .; J gene: TRBJ2-3; D gene: TRBD2; CDR3 protein: CASSPRLAGATDTQYF; CDR3 DNA: TGTGCCAGCAGCCCTCGACTAGCGGGGGCCACAGATACGCAGTATTTT
V gene: TRBV5-6; clone size: once; J gene: TRBJ2-7; D gene: .; CDR3 protein: CASSWGGHLNIYEQYF; CDR3 DNA: TGTGCCAGCAGCTGGGGGGGACACCTAAATATATACGAGCAGTACTTC
V gene: TRBV4-2; clone size: once; J gene: TRBJ2-5; D gene: TRBD1; CDR3 protein: CASSYRGPETQYF; CDR3 DNA: TGTGCCAGCAGCTACAGGGGGCCGGAGACCCAGTACTTC
V gene: TRBV18; clone size: .; J gene: TRBJ2-7; D gene: .; CDR3 protein: CASSPAEANPYF; CDR3 DNA: TGTGCCAGCTCACCGGCGGAGGCAAATCCGTACTTC